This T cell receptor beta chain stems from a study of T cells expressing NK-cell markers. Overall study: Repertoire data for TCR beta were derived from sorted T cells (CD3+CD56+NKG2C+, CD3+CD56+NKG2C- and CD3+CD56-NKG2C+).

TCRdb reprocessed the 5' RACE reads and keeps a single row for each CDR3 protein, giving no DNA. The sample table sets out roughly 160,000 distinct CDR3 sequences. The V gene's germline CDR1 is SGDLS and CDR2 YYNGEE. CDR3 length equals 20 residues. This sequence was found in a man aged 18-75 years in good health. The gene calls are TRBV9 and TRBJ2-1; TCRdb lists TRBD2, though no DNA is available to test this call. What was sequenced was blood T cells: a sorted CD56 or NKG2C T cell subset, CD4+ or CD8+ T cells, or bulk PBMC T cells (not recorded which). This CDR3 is CASSVAVSSGGAKSYNEQFF.